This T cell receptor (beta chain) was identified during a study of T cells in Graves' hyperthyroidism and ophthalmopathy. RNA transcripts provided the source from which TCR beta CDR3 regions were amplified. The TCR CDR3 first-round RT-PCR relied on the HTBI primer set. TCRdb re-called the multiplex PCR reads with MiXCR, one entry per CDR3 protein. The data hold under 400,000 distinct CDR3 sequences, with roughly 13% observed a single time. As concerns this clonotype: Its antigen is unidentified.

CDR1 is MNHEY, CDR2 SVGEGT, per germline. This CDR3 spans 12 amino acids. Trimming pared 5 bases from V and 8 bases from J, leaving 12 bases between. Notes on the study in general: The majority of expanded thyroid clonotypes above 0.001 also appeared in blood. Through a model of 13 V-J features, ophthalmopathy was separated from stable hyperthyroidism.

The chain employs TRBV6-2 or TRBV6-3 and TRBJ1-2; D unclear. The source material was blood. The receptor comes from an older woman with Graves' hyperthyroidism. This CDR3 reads CASSVKMRGYTF. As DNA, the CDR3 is TGTGCCAGCAGTGTTAAGATGCGAGGCTACACCTTC.